What follows are 29 T cell receptor beta chains derived from one specimen sequenced in a study of blood T cell repertoires in COVID-19. Assay: immunoSEQ multiplex PCR; the TCRdb copy retains only in-frame clones and omits some. The table has roughly 45,000 clones, 87% seen once. The specimen was peripheral blood. Receptors were obtained from a man aged 55 to 70 with active COVID-19.

This chain joins TRBV7-2 and TRBJ2-5; D remains ambiguous. The CDR3 has 15 residues. Trimming stripped 2 bases from V and 1 base from J, with 11 bases between. The germline gives CDR1 SGHTA, CDR2 FQGNSA. CDR3 DNA: TGTGCCAGCAGCTTAATTGGGTGGAGCCAAGAGACCCAGTACTTC. Encoded protein: CASSLIGWSQETQYF.

The V call is TRBV28, the J call TRBJ2-7; D remains unclear. The V gene lost 5 bases and the J gene lost 6 bases, with 11 bases spanning the gap. This CDR3 is 12 amino acids long. The V gene's germline CDR1 is MDHEN and CDR2 SYDVKM. CDR3 region: CASSTSGLEQYF. Written as DNA, the CDR3 is TGTGCCAGCAGTACCTCTGGGCTCGAGCAGTACTTC.

The gene calls are TRBV6-6 and TRBJ2-7, with a weak D call TRBD2 (6 bases). Trimming left V 5 bases short and J 3 bases short, with 14 bases between. CDR1 and CDR2 (germline): MNHNY, SVGAGI (reference sequence). CDR3 length: 14 amino acids. CDR3 coding DNA: TGTGCCAGCAGTAAGGAGGTGGGGGGCTACGAGCAGTACTTC. This sequence encodes CASSKEVGGYEQYF.

The rearrangement joins TRBV7-3 to TRBJ2-5; 13 nucleotides align to TRBD2. V shed 5 bases, J shed 9 bases, and the junction held 3 bases outside the gene matches. Germline V lookup: CDR1 SGHTA, CDR2 FQGTGA. This CDR3 is 13 amino acids long. CDR3 loop: CASSRTSGGAQYF. The CDR3 DNA sequence: TGTGCCAGCAGCCGAACTAGCGGGGGGGCCCAGTACTTC.

This clone was recorded only once. The V call is TRBV7-2, the J call TRBJ1-6; possibly TRBD1 for D (5 bases). This CDR3 has 17 residues. Trimming removed 1 base at V and 6 bases at J, with 16 bases between. In germline, CDR1 is SGHTA, CDR2 FQGNSA. The CDR3 is CASSLVFSRDSNSPLHF. The CDR3 DNA is TGTGCCAGCAGCTTAGTATTCTCCAGGGACTCTAATTCACCCCTCCACTTT.

The rearrangement joins TRBV27 to TRBJ1-5; 9 positions match TRBD1. Trimming at V came to 4 bases and at J to 0 bases, leaving 7 bases not matched to a gene. The length of the CDR3 is 17 residues. Germline CDR1 and CDR2: MNHEY and SMNVEV (reference sequence). The CDR3 here is CASSYGTGSVSNQPQHF. CDR3 DNA sequence: TGTGCCAGCAGTTATGGGACAGGGAGTGTTAGCAATCAGCCCCAGCATTTT.

The V and J genes are TRBV3-1 (or the pseudogene TRBV3-2) and TRBJ1-4; possibly TRBD1 for D (5 bases). CDR3 length: 15 residues. Deletions cut 3 bases from V and 0 bases from J, with 8 bases between. Germline CDR1 reads LGHDT; CDR2 reads YNNKEL (reference sequence). CDR3 DNA sequence: TGTGCCAGCAGCCAGGGGCTTGCAACTAATGAAAAACTGTTTTTT. This translates into CASSQGLATNEKLFF.

The V gene is TRBV7-2, the J gene TRBJ2-5; TRBD1 aligns across 9 bases. The V gene's germline CDR1 is SGHTA and CDR2 FQGNSA. V gave up 0 bases and J gave up 0 bases; unmatched junction bases: 2. This CDR3 is built from 16 residues. The chain's CDR3 is CASSLADRGYQETQYF. CDR3 nucleotides: TGTGCCAGCAGCTTAGCGGACAGGGGCTACCAAGAGACCCAGTACTTC.

The gene calls are TRBV10-3 and TRBJ2-7, with TRBD1 matching over 9 bases. Trimming at V came to 6 bases and at J to 2 bases, leaving 11 bases not matched to a gene. In germline, CDR1 is ENHRY, CDR2 SYGVKD. The CDR3 is made up of 16 amino acids. The DNA for the CDR3 is TGTGCCATCAGGGAAACCGCGGGACAGGGCGCCTACGAGCAGTACTTC. It is translated as CAIRETAGQGAYEQYF.

CDR3 coding DNA: TGTGCCAGCTCACTAGGACAGGGGGCCTACGAGCAGTACTTC. This encodes CASSLGQGAYEQYF. V usage is TRBV18 and J usage is TRBJ2-7, with 10 bases that match TRBD1. The germline gives CDR1 KGHSH, CDR2 LQKENI. The V segment lost 4 bases and the J segment 2 bases; nucleotides outside the gene matches: 2. The CDR3 consists of 14 residues. Full variable domain (missing parts from reference TRBV18 and TRBJ2-7): NAGVMQNPRHLVRRRGQEARLRCSPMKGHSHVYWYRQLPEEGLKFMVYLQKENIIDESGMPKERFSAEFPKEGPSILRIQQVVRGDSAAYFCASSLGQGAYEQYFGPGTRLTVT.

The rearrangement links TRBV5-4 to TRBJ1-2; a possible D gene is TRBD1 (6 bases). Germline V gene data show CDR1 as SGHNT and CDR2 as YYREEE (reference sequence). Trimming left V 0 bases short and J 5 bases short, with 17 bases between. This CDR3 has 16 residues. Here the CDR3 DNA reads TGTGCCAGCAGCTTGGGCATGGACAGAAGCACGTATGGCTACACCTTC. Translated: CASSLGMDRSTYGYTF.

This rearrangement joins TRBV6-5 to TRBJ2-3; D might be TRBD2 (5 bases). With 2 bases removed from V and 1 base from J, the gap between germline ends came to 10 bases. This CDR3 spans 15 amino acids. The germline CDR1 and CDR2 sequences are MNHEY and SVGAGI. The CDR3 coding sequence is TGTGCCAGCAGTTACAGTGTCGGGGGCACAGATACGCAGTATTTT. It is translated as CASSYSVGGTDTQYF.

The chain links TRBV5-1 to TRBJ1-2, with D perhaps matching TRBD1 (5 bases). This CDR3 has 15 amino acids. Germline V gene sequence: CDR1 SGHRS, CDR2 YFSETQ. V gave up 0 bases and J gave up 8 bases, with 17 bases separating them. The CDR3 region is CASSLDRPQTAGYTF. CDR3 DNA: TGCGCCAGCAGCTTGGACCGGCCGCAGACAGCGGGCTACACCTTC. The full variable domain, its missing parts supplied by reference TRBV5-1 and TRBJ1-2, is KAGVTQTPRYLIKTRGQQVTLSCSPISGHRSVSWYQQTPGQGLQFLFEYFSETQRNKGNFPGRFSGRQFSNSRSEMNVSTLELGDSALYLCASSLDRPQTAGYTFGSGTRLTVV.

V and J are TRBV4-1 and TRBJ1-6, with 8 bases identical to TRBD1. Germline CDR1 is MGHRA and CDR2 is YSYEKL. CDR3 length: 16 residues. Losses at the gene ends were 0 bases for V and 4 bases for J; bases not matched to a gene: 2. The chain's CDR3 is CASSQDRTGYNSPLHF. The DNA for the CDR3 is TGCGCCAGCAGCCAAGATAGGACAGGGTATAATTCACCCCTCCACTTT.

The chain carries TRBV9 and TRBJ2-7, with TRBD2 identical over 14 bases. V was clipped by 3 bases and J by 5 bases; unmatched bases: 7. Germline loops: CDR1 SGDLS, CDR2 YYNGEE. This CDR3 comprises 16 residues. CDR3: CASSASTGLAGDEQYF. The CDR3 DNA reads TGTGCCAGCAGCGCCTCGACGGGACTAGCGGGAGACGAGCAGTACTTC.

The rearrangement joins TRBV2 to TRBJ2-1; 8 bases are a match to TRBD1. This CDR3 is built from 12 residues. Trimming cost V 7 bases and J 9 bases; bases outside gene matches: 5. The germline V gene encodes CDR1 SNHLY and CDR2 FYNNEI. CDR3 region: CASNRQGTEQFF. Written as DNA, the CDR3 is TGTGCCAGCAACCGACAGGGGACTGAGCAGTTCTTC.

In this sample, this clone turned up a few times. V usage is TRBV7-9 and J usage is TRBJ1-6; tentative D call: TRBD1 (6 bases). The CDR3 has 14 amino acids. CDR1 and CDR2 (germline): SEHNR, FQNEAQ (reference sequence). V lost 2 bases to trimming and J lost 8 bases, with 10 bases between them. The CDR3 coding sequence is TGTGCCAGCAGCTTAAACAGGGTTGATTCACCCCTCCACTTT. It codes for CASSLNRVDSPLHF.

The chain couples TRBV28 to TRBJ2-1; the match to TRBD2 covers 10 bases. This CDR3 contains 15 residues. Germline lookup yields CDR1 MDHEN and CDR2 SYDVKM. J gave up 5 bases and V 7 bases, and 8 bases lay outside the gene matches. CDR3 residues: CASTPGLAVNNEQFF. DNA of the CDR3: TGTGCCAGCACCCCCGGACTAGCGGTTAACAATGAGCAGTTCTTC.

The chain is built from TRBV12-3 or TRBV12-4 and TRBJ2-1; D is perhaps TRBD2 (6 bases). Trimming took 3 bases from V and 9 from J, leaving 6 bases between them. CDR3 size: 11 residues. CDR3 residues: CASSLGGEQFF. The CDR3 nucleotides are TGTGCCAGCAGTTTGGGGGGTGAGCAGTTCTTC.

The sample holds one count of this clone. V is TRBV19 and J is TRBJ1-5; 7 bases agree with TRBD1. J lost 4 bases, V lost 3 bases, and 6 bases had no gene match. Germline V gene data show CDR1 as LNHDA and CDR2 as SQIVND (reference sequence). This CDR3 comprises 15 residues. CDR3 residues: CASSIWTGRNQPQHF. For the CDR3, the DNA is TGTGCCAGTAGTATTTGGACAGGTAGGAATCAGCCCCAGCATTTT.

The V call is TRBV11-2, the J call TRBJ2-2; a weak D match, TRBD2 (6 bases). The V end lost 5 bases, the J end lost 1 base, and 8 bases lay between the germline ends. The CDR3 totals 14 residues. CDR1 and CDR2 from the germline V gene are SGHAT and FQNNGV. In DNA, the CDR3 is TGTGCCAGCAGCCCGGGGGTGAACACCGGGGAGCTGTTTTTT. Its translation is CASSPGVNTGELFF.

This CDR3 is CASSPKGDGYTF. As DNA, the CDR3 is TGTGCCAGCAGCCCTAAGGGGGATGGCTACACCTTC. This chain uses TRBV7-8 with TRBJ1-2; maybe TRBD1 (6 bases). Looked up from germline, CDR1 is SGHVS and CDR2 is FQNEAQ. V lost 5 bases and J 6 bases, leaving 10 bases between the germline ends. This CDR3 region has 12 residues.

The chain carries TRBV5-1 and TRBJ1-6; a weak D match, TRBD1 (5 bases). Germline CDR1 is SGHRS and CDR2 is YFSETQ. The CDR3 consists of 14 residues. V shed 4 bases and J shed 7 bases, with 12 bases lying between them. DNA of the CDR3: TGCGCCAGCAGCACCTCGGGGGGGAATTCACCCCTCCACTTT. The encoded protein is CASSTSGGNSPLHF.

This clone was seen just once. The V and J genes are TRBV19 and TRBJ2-3; 11 bases line up with TRBD2. This CDR3 has 15 amino acids. Germline lookup yields CDR1 LNHDA and CDR2 SQIVND (reference sequence). J gave up 9 bases and V 5 bases, and 10 bases lay outside the gene matches. CDR3 nucleotide sequence: TGTGCCAGTAGTGACGGTGGGACTAGCGGAGTGACGCAGTATTTT. Translated, it gives CASSDGGTSGVTQYF.

This clone came up once. V usage is TRBV6-1 and J usage is TRBJ2-3, with 16 bases lining up with TRBD2. The CDR3 runs to 18 residues. The ends lost 2 bases at V and 3 bases at J; junction bases unmatched: 5. The germline V gene encodes CDR1 MNHNS and CDR2 SASEGT. CDR3 in amino acids: CASSETGLAGGRTDTQYF. The CDR3 DNA reads TGTGCCAGCAGTGAAACGGGACTAGCGGGGGGGCGGACAGATACGCAGTATTTT.

CDR3 bases: TGTGCCAGCAGCCAGACAGGGTGGCGCAATGAGCAGTTCTTC. Translation: CASSQTGWRNEQFF. The chain joins TRBV3-1 (or the pseudogene TRBV3-2) to TRBJ2-1; TRBD1 aligns across 7 bases. Germline CDR1 and CDR2: LGHDT and YNNKEL (reference sequence). This CDR3 spans 14 amino acids. Unmatched junction bases numbered 5, after V lost 3 bases and J lost 6 bases.

This clone was found once. J is TRBJ2-1 and V is TRBV6-5; TRBD2 might be the D (6 bases). Per germline, CDR1 MNHEY and CDR2 SVGAGI. Trimming shortened V by 1 base and J by 4 bases, and 11 bases separated the two germline ends. The CDR3 totals 15 residues. The CDR3 is CASSYLASAYNEQFF. The CDR3 region has the DNA TGTGCCAGCAGTTACTTGGCTAGCGCTTACAATGAGCAGTTCTTC.

The V call is TRBV9, the J call TRBJ1-5; D might be TRBD1 (6 bases). Germline-derived CDR1 and CDR2 are SGDLS and YYNGEE. The CDR3 runs 15 residues. The germline V and J ends were trimmed by 0 bases and 4 bases, with 11 bases remaining between them. The CDR3 nucleotides read TGTGCCAGCAGCGTAGGAGGGGGTCCAAATCAGCCCCAGCATTTT. Encoded protein: CASSVGGGPNQPQHF. Full variable domain (missing parts from reference TRBV9 and TRBJ1-5): DSGVTQTPKHLITATGQRVTLRCSPRSGDLSVYWYQQSLDQGLQFLIQYYNGEERAKGNILERFSAQQFPDLHSELNLSSLELGDSALYFCASSVGGGPNQPQHFGDGTRLSIL.

J is TRBJ1-1 and V is TRBV28; perhaps TRBD1 as D (5 bases). There are 14 residues in the CDR3. The germline V gene encodes CDR1 MDHEN and CDR2 SYDVKM. Trimming shortened V by 4 bases and J by 8 bases, and 17 bases separated the two germline ends. The CDR3 region is CASSSLTAMIEAFF. In DNA form, the CDR3 reads TGTGCCAGCAGTTCCCTGACAGCAATGATAGAAGCTTTCTTT.